A single sample gave rise to the 2 T cell receptor beta chains below, sequenced in a study of Ad26.COV2.S vaccination and SARS-CoV-2 variants. Noted treatment: 15 to 20 received Ad26.COV2.S at low or high dose, single or two shots; 5 received placebo; per-sample allocation not given. Specimens were obtained on day 63 following the first vaccine or placebo injection. The protocol was immunoSEQ multiplex PCR, while the TCRdb copy is restricted to in-frame clones and leaves out a portion. This sample carries fewer than 300,000 clones, about 87% of them seen once, and the ten largest clones take around 3%. This material consisted of peripheral blood, taken in a trial of Ad26.COV2.S vaccine versus placebo. These receptors originate from a person between 18 and 65 years old who received the Ad26.COV2.S COVID-19 vaccine or a placebo.

This clone appeared a single time. The chain uses TRBV9 and TRBJ2-5, with 7 bases identical to TRBD2. The ends lost 1 base at V and 9 bases at J; junction bases unmatched: 15. This CDR3 is 16 amino acids long. Germline CDR1 and CDR2: SGDLS and YYNGEE. The CDR3: CASSVFQDSRGGAQYF. In nucleotides, the CDR3 is TGTGCCAGCAGCGTATTTCAGGACTCTCGTGGGGGGGCCCAGTACTTC.

The genes are TRBV5-4 and TRBJ2-2; 7 bases map to TRBD1. The CDR3 has 15 amino acids. CDR1 and CDR2 (germline): SGHNT, YYREEE (reference sequence). Unmatched junction bases numbered 7, after V lost 4 bases and J lost 4 bases. The CDR3 DNA follows: TGTGCCAGCAGCCCCGGGACAGCTCCCACCGGGGAGCTGTTTTTT. Encoded protein: CASSPGTAPTGELFF.